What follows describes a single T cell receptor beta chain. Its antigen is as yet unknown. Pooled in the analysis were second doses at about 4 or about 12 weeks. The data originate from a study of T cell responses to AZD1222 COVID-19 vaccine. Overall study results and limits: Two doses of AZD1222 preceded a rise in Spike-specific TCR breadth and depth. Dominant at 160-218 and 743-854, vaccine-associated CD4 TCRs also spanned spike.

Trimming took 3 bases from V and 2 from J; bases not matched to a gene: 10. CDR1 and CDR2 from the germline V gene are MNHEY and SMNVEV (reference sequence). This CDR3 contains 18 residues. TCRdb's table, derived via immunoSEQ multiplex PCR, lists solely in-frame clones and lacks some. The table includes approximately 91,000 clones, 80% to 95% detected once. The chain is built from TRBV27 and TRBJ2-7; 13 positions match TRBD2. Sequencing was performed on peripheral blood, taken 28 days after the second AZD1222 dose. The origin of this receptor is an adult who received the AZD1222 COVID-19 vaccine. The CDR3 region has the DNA TGTGCCAGCAGTTTCTCGGAAACGGGACTAGCGGGAACCTACGAGCAGTACTTC. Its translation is CASSFSETGLAGTYEQYF.